These 29 T cell receptor beta chains were all obtained from the same sample, sequenced in a study of tumor and adjacent non-tumor tissue in lung cancer. RNA was extracted from bulk tissue without any cell sorting. Distant lung tissue was collected more than 3 cm away from the tumor edge. The library came from three nested PCR rounds adapted from ARM-PCR protocols. One entry per CDR3 protein results from TCRdb running MiXCR on the multiplex PCR reads. The sample consists of some 99,000 distinct CDR3 sequences, about 64% of them appearing once. Sequencing was performed on distant non-tumor lung tissue. Receptors were obtained from a man aged 60 to 69 with non-small cell lung cancer.

This sequence joins TRBV20-1 and TRBJ1-1; 7 positions agree with TRBD1. Germline CDR1 is DFQATT and CDR2 is SNEGSKA (reference sequence). CDR3 size: 14 residues. Unmatched junction bases numbered 9, after V lost 3 bases and J lost 5 bases. In DNA form, the CDR3 reads TGCAGTGCTAGTATAACAGGGGTGGAGACTGAAGCTTTCTTT. This sequence encodes CSASITGVETEAFF.

This clonotype was counted only a few times. The chain recombines TRBV10-3 with TRBJ2-3, with D tentatively TRBD2 (5 bases). Germline CDR1 reads ENHRY; CDR2 reads SYGVKD. V was cut by 5 bases and J by 1 base, with 13 bases left in between. The CDR3 covers 15 residues. CDR3 DNA: TGTGCCATCAGTTCTGAGGGATCTGGCACAGATACGCAGTATTTT. Translation gives CAISSEGSGTDTQYF.

This clonotype was counted at least ten times. V and J are TRBV11-2 and TRBJ2-5, with 12 bases matching TRBD2. Looked up from germline, CDR1 is SGHAT and CDR2 is FQNNGV. After removal of 5 bases from V and 4 bases from J, the junction contained 5 bases not matched to a gene. The CDR3 runs 15 residues. CDR3 residues: CASSPTTSGGETQYF. CDR3 sequence (DNA): TGTGCCAGCAGCCCTACGACTAGCGGGGGAGAGACCCAGTACTTC.

This clonotype was observed at least ten times. A clone one base away is much larger, so this may be a read error. The rearrangement joins TRBV11-1 to TRBJ2-7; D remains ambiguous. The CDR3 contains 13 residues. Trimming took 5 bases from V and 9 from J, leaving 17 bases between them. Germline assignment: CDR1 SGHAT and CDR2 FQDESV (reference sequence). The CDR3 DNA reads TGTGCCAGCAGCCTTTCTGCTGGTGAGCCGCAGTACTTC. Its protein product is CASSLSAGEPQYF.

This clonotype has a count of ten or more. CDR3 in DNA: TGTGCCAGCAGCCAAGGCGACAGTAATTCACCCCTCCACTTT. Translation gives CASSQGDSNSPLHF. This sequence joins TRBV4-2 and TRBJ1-6; TRBD1 is a possible D gene (5 bases). Per germline, CDR1 LGHNA and CDR2 YNFKEQ. V lost 1 base and J lost 6, with 7 bases in between. The CDR3 totals 14 residues.

Concerning this clonotype itself: The CDR3 end shows no conserved phenylalanine or tryptophan, and so a read error is likely. The chain is built from TRBV6-5 and TRBJ1-5; 8 bases align to TRBD1. Germline CDR1 is MNHEY and CDR2 is SVGAGI. The CDR3 totals 14 residues. With 6 bases clipped from V and 3 bases from J, the junction kept 4 bases outside the gene matches. CDR3 residues: CASRGQGVNQPQHI. In DNA form, the CDR3 reads TGTGCCAGCAGAGGACAGGGTGTCAATCAGCCCCAGCATATT.

Comment on this clonotype: A much larger clonotype is one base distant, so this may be a read error. The chain carries TRBV5-1 and TRBJ2-3, with TRBD2 identical over 8 bases. With V trimmed by 6 bases and J by 0 bases, 6 bases remained unmatched. Germline V gene sequence: CDR1 SGHRS, CDR2 YFSETQ. CDR3 length: 15 residues. This chain's CDR3 is CASNYGTRSTDTQYF. The CDR3 nucleotides are TGCGCCAGCAACTACGGGACTAGAAGCACAGATACGCAGTATTTT.

To note about this clonotype: At one end the junction does not follow the germline gene, possibly because of a read error. The chain uses TRBV6-1 and TRBJ2-5; D unclear. The V gene's germline CDR1 is MNHNS and CDR2 SASEGT. The CDR3 is made up of 15 amino acids. CDR3 coding DNA: TGTGCTAGCAGTTTCATGGGCCTAGGTCGAGAGACCCAGTACTTC. Its translation: CASSFMGLGRETQYF.

This chain uses TRBV20-1 with TRBJ2-7; possible D gene TRBD1, 5 bases. Germline values: CDR1 DFQATT, CDR2 SNEGSKA (reference sequence). The CDR3 loop spans 15 amino acids. Trimming cost V 4 bases and J 4 bases, with 20 bases left between them. CDR3 sequence (DNA): TGCAGTGCTATACTTACAGGCCACGGCCCTTACGAGCAGTACTTC. Its protein product is CSAILTGHGPYEQYF.

This clonotype was counted only a few times. The V and J genes are TRBV7-9 and TRBJ2-5; 9 nucleotides align to TRBD1. The CDR3 is 15 amino acids. The V segment lost 5 bases and the J segment 2 bases; nucleotides outside the gene matches: 6. Looked up from germline, CDR1 is SEHNR and CDR2 is FQNEAQ (reference sequence). This CDR3 is CASSTRDREQETQYF. CDR3 in DNA: TGTGCCAGCAGCACCCGGGACAGGGAACAAGAGACCCAGTACTTC. Together with reference TRBV7-9 and TRBJ2-5, the CDR3 gives the full variable domain: DTGVSQNPRHKITKRGQNVTFRCDPISEHNRLYWYRQTLGQGPEFLTYFQNEAQLEKSRLLSDRFSAERPKGSFSTLEIQRTEQGDSAMYLCASSTRDREQETQYFGPGTRLLVL.

This clonotype was observed many times. The chain couples TRBV6-2 or TRBV6-3 to TRBJ2-5, with D perhaps assigned TRBD1 or TRBD2 (6 bases each). The CDR3 runs to 15 residues. V lost 8 bases and J 4 bases, leaving 20 bases between the germline ends. The germline V gene has CDR1 MNHEY and CDR2 SVGEGT. CDR3: CASGQGGNWGETQYF. The CDR3 DNA follows: TGTGCCAGCGGCCAAGGGGGGAATTGGGGAGAGACCCAGTACTTC.

This clonotype was detected many times. The chain uses TRBV29-1 and TRBJ1-1, with 8 nucleotides matching TRBD1. Germline trimming cut 7 bases from V and 4 bases from J; bases unmatched to any gene: 8. The CDR3 has 13 amino acids. Germline-derived CDR1 and CDR2 are SQVTM and ANQGSEA. CDR3 protein: CSAATGVGTEAFF. The DNA of the CDR3 is TGCAGCGCCGCGACAGGGGTGGGCACTGAAGCTTTCTTT. Drawing the rest from reference TRBV29-1 and TRBJ1-1, the complete variable domain is SAVISQKPSRDICQRGTSLTIQCQVDSQVTMMFWYRQQPGQSLTLIATANQGSEATYESGFVIDKFPISRPNLTFSTLTVSNMSPEDSSIYLCSAATGVGTEAFFGQGTRLTVV.

The J gene is TRBJ2-7, the V gene TRBV11-1; no reliable D call. The CDR3 sequence is 14 residues long. Trimming removed 2 bases at V and 6 bases at J, with 14 bases between. Germline CDR1 SGHAT, CDR2 FQDESV (reference sequence). Here the CDR3 DNA reads TGTGCCAGCAGCTTACGTTACGGAACCCCCGAGCAGTACTTC. This gives the protein CASSLRYGTPEQYF.

This clonotype was counted at least ten times. The chain combines TRBV20-1 with TRBJ2-2; maybe TRBD1 (6 bases). CDR3 length equals 13 residues. Trimming cost V 2 bases and J 8 bases, with 12 bases left between them. Germline-derived CDR1 and CDR2 are DFQATT and SNEGSKA (reference sequence). The CDR3 bases are TGCAGTGCTAGAAACAGGGAAGCGGGGGAGCTGTTTTTT. Amino acid sequence: CSARNREAGELFF.

The chain combines TRBV2 with TRBJ2-1; 10 bases line up with TRBD2. The ends lost 6 bases at V and 0 bases at J; junction bases unmatched: 5. The CDR3 covers 16 residues. CDR1 and CDR2 (germline): SNHLY, FYNNEI. CDR3 in amino acids: CASRGSSGSSYNEQFF. In DNA, the CDR3 is TGTGCCAGCAGAGGGTCTAGCGGGAGCTCCTACAATGAGCAGTTCTTC.

With regard to this clonotype: Germline is not matched at one junction end, which may reflect a read error. This rearrangement joins TRBV7-9 to TRBJ1-5, with TRBD1 matching 7 bases. CDR3 length equals 13 residues. CDR1 and CDR2 (germline): SEHNR, FQNEAQ (reference sequence). The CDR3 here is CTSSPGQDQPQHF. Here the CDR3 DNA reads TGTACCAGCAGTCCTGGACAGGATCAGCCCCAACATTTC.

The chain employs TRBV28 and TRBJ2-7; no firm D call. The V end lost 3 bases, the J end lost 12 bases, and 18 bases lay between the germline ends. The CDR3 extends over 13 amino acids. Germline CDR1 MDHEN, CDR2 SYDVKM. The CDR3 nucleotides read TGTGCCAGCAGTTTGGGTCAGCCAGCCCAGCGGTACTTC. Its protein is CASSLGQPAQRYF.

As concerns this clonotype: The conserved phenylalanine or tryptophan normally closing the CDR3 is absent here, so this likely arose from a read error. The gene calls are TRBV28 and TRBJ2-7, with TRBD2 identical over 9 bases. The CDR3 is 17 amino acids. Unmatched junction bases numbered 14, after V lost 6 bases and J lost 2 bases. In germline, CDR1 is MDHEN, CDR2 SYDVKM. CDR3 protein: CASRFMKRLAAPYEQYL. CDR3 DNA: TGTGCCAGCAGGTTCATGAAGAGACTAGCGGCCCCCTACGAGCAGTACCTC.

This chain joins TRBV11-2 and TRBJ2-7, with 9 bases matching TRBD1. Germline values: CDR1 SGHAT, CDR2 FQNNGV. With V trimmed by 5 bases and J by 2 bases, 4 bases remained unmatched. The CDR3 sequence is 14 residues long. CDR3 loop: CASSEDRGPYEQYF. The CDR3 bases are TGTGCCAGCAGCGAGGACAGGGGTCCCTACGAGCAGTACTTC.

This clonotype was seen more than once but under ten times. Since the CDR3 does not end with the conserved phenylalanine or tryptophan, this likely comes from a read error. The chain carries TRBV29-1 and TRBJ2-5, with D maybe TRBD2 (6 bases). From germline, CDR1 is SQVTM and CDR2 ANQGSEA. The CDR3 length is 14 residues. V was cut by 4 bases and J by 2 bases, with 14 bases left in between. The CDR3 is CSVARGIGQETQYL. CDR3 in DNA: TGCAGCGTTGCTCGGGGGATAGGTCAAGAGACCCAGTACCTC.

This chain uses TRBV29-1 with TRBJ2-1, with D tentatively TRBD1 (5 bases). The ends were cut back, 7 bases at V and 9 bases at J, with 28 bases in the middle. The CDR3 runs to 16 residues. In germline, CDR1 is SQVTM, CDR2 ANQGSEA. As DNA, the CDR3 is TGCAGCGCTAACGAGGCCGCACAGGTTAGCATGGGTGAGCAGTTCTTC. Amino acid sequence: CSANEAAQVSMGEQFF.

Regarding this clonotype: The junction differs from germline at one of its ends, possibly a read error. The rearrangement uses TRBV4-3 and TRBJ2-5; D remains ambiguous. The CDR3 extends over 14 amino acids. The germline V gene encodes CDR1 LGHNA and CDR2 YSLEER. The CDR3 here is CASSQVYRVETHYF. CDR3 sequence (DNA): TGCGCCAGCAGCCAAGTTTACCGAGTAGAGACCCATTACTTC.

The chain has TRBV29-1 and TRBJ1-1; perhaps TRBD1 as D (5 bases). Trimming took off 8 bases at V and 8 bases at J, with 18 bases between the two ends. Germline V gives CDR1 SQVTM, CDR2 ANQGSEA. CDR3 length: 12 amino acids. CDR3 region: CSISRDRGEAFF. CDR3 nucleotides: TGCAGCATAAGCCGGGATAGGGGCGAAGCTTTCTTT.

With respect to this clonotype: One end of the junction is discordant with germline, which a read error may explain. CDR3 DNA sequence: TGCGCCAACAGCTTGGCGGCCGGGGGAACCGGGGAGCTGTTTTTT. This gives the protein CANSLAAGGTGELFF. The chain couples TRBV5-1 to TRBJ2-2; D is perhaps TRBD2 (6 bases). Germline V gene lookup returns CDR1 SGHRS and CDR2 YFSETQ. This CDR3 has 15 amino acids.

This clonotype was found a few times. V is TRBV20-1 and J is TRBJ1-4; D not resolved. V was shortened by 0 bases and J by 3 bases, with 14 bases between the two germline ends. The CDR3 has 16 residues. Germline V lookup: CDR1 DFQATT, CDR2 SNEGSKA (reference sequence). CDR3 protein: CSARDVLGRSNEKLFF. The CDR3 bases are TGCAGTGCTAGAGATGTTTTGGGGAGATCTAATGAAAAACTGTTTTTT.

This clonotype was counted at least ten times. This chain joins TRBV29-1 and TRBJ2-1, with unresolved D. Between the trimmed V and J ends, which lost 7 bases and 7 bases, there was a span of 14 bases. Germline CDR1 SQVTM, CDR2 ANQGSEA. The CDR3 runs to 12 residues. This CDR3 reads CSAGLNKNEQFF. The CDR3, as DNA: TGCAGCGCTGGGCTTAATAAAAATGAGCAGTTCTTC.

Only a few counts were recorded for this clonotype. This may be a read error, as it is one base from a much larger clone. Without the conserved terminal phenylalanine or tryptophan, this CDR3 likely stems from a read error. The chain combines TRBV6-5 with TRBJ2-1, with D tentatively TRBD2 (5 bases). Trimming took off 7 bases at V and 2 bases at J, with 12 bases between the two ends. Germline CDR1 is MNHEY and CDR2 is SVGAGI. This CDR3 is built from 14 residues. The CDR3 coding sequence is TGTGCCAGCAATAGACGGGGTACCTACAATGAGCAGTTCCTC. This encodes CASNRRGTYNEQFL.

This clonotype was counted a single time. The J gene is TRBJ2-1, the V gene TRBV10-1; 10 bases are shared with TRBD2. Germline CDR1 reads WNHNN; CDR2 reads SYGVQD (reference sequence). Unmatched junction bases numbered 10, after V lost 6 bases and J lost 8 bases. This CDR3 contains 15 residues. The CDR3 DNA sequence: TGCGCCAGCAGCGCGGGACTAGCGAGGAAGGATGAGCAGTTCTTC. It yields the protein CASSAGLARKDEQFF.

The rearrangement uses TRBV5-1 and TRBJ2-1, with 12 positions matching TRBD2. Germline values: CDR1 SGHRS, CDR2 YFSETQ. The length of the CDR3 is 15 residues. The V gene end was trimmed by 2 bases and the J gene end by 6 bases; junction bases not matched to a gene: 3. As DNA, the CDR3 is TGCGCCAGCAGCTTCGTACTAGCGGGAGGCAATGAGCAGTTCTTC. It encodes CASSFVLAGGNEQFF.